Below, 3 T cell receptor beta chains from the same sample are listed, as sequenced in a study of early T cells in non-severe SARS-CoV-2 infection. TCRdb itself ran the 5' RACE reads through MiXCR, one entry per CDR3 protein. The sample yields around 55,000 distinct CDR3 sequences, roughly 12% seen once. The specimen was whole blood. All receptors derive from an adult who was a healthcare worker with PCR-confirmed SARS-CoV-2 infection or an uninfected control (not recorded which).

The chain combines TRBV28 with TRBJ2-7; D is unclear. This CDR3 contains 12 residues. V was trimmed by 10 bases and J by 3 bases, leaving 13 bases between them. Germline V CDR1 and CDR2: MDHEN, SYDVKM. The CDR3 spells CATSQLNYEQYF. The CDR3 bases are TGTGCCACCTCGCAACTTAACTACGAGCAGTACTTC.

J is TRBJ2-2 and V is TRBV28; no definite D call. Germline values: CDR1 MDHEN, CDR2 SYDVKM. The CDR3 runs to 12 residues. V dropped 4 bases and J dropped 7 bases, with 7 bases sitting between them. The CDR3 loop reads CASSYSIGELFF. DNA of the CDR3: TGTGCCAGCAGTTATAGCATCGGGGAGCTGTTTTTT.

This chain links TRBV25-1 with TRBJ2-7, with 8 bases fitting TRBD1. Trimming removed 4 bases from V and 5 bases from J; junction bases left unmatched: 7. This CDR3 comprises 14 residues. CDR1 and CDR2 (germline): MGHDK, SYGVNS. The CDR3 region is CASSVRQGLNEQYF. CDR3 DNA sequence: TGTGCCAGCAGTGTCCGACAGGGGTTGAACGAGCAGTACTTC.